This TCR beta chain was retrieved from a study of Ad26.COV2.S vaccination and SARS-CoV-2 variants. About the research overall: By the intramuscular route, Ad26.COV2.S was given once, or twice 56 days apart.

The data were produced by immunoSEQ multiplex PCR, yet TCRdb's version contains in-frame clones alone and is incomplete. Here the sample spans about 350,000 clones, about 88% being singletons. The treatment was: around 19 received Ad26.COV2.S at low or high dose, single or two shots; 5 received placebo; per-sample allocation not given. Each sample was drawn 63 days after the first injection (of vaccine or placebo). General observations from the study: Spike-specific TCR breadth in vaccine recipients exceeded that seen in placebo recipients.

The V end lost 2 bases, the J end lost 2 bases, and 7 bases lay between the germline ends. The CDR3 is 14 amino acids. Per the germline V gene, CDR1 is MGHDK and CDR2 is SYGVNS. This clone was found a few times. Its antigen is not known. Other DNA sequences in the same sample also yield this CDR3. The TCR was taken from a person between 18 and 59 years old who received the Ad26.COV2.S COVID-19 vaccine or a placebo. The chain recombines TRBV25-1 with TRBJ1-5; possibly TRBD1 for D (5 bases). The sample here was peripheral blood, taken in a trial of Ad26.COV2.S vaccine versus placebo. The chain's CDR3 is CASSETGGNQPQHF. DNA of the CDR3: TGTGCCAGCAGTGAAACGGGGGGCAATCAGCCCCAGCATTTT.